The 10 T cell receptor beta chains below were found in one sample sequenced in a study of CD8 T cells in Susac syndrome. Reverse transcription of about 0.5 to 1 ug RNA was carried out with random hexamers. One entry per CDR3 protein results from TCRdb running MiXCR on the immunoSEQ multiplex PCR reads. The data contain 90,000 to 150,000 distinct CDR3 sequences, roughly 92% of them seen just once; the ten biggest clones take up approximately 0.12%. The sample taken for sequencing was CD8+ T cells from PBMCs. Receptors originate from a human donor in good health.

The CDR3 spells CASSLAPSIHNEQFF. The CDR3 DNA sequence: TGTGCCAGCAGCTTAGCCCCTAGCATCCACAATGAGCAGTTCTTC. The rearrangement joins TRBV11-1 to TRBJ2-1; tentative D call: TRBD2 (5 bases). This CDR3 has 15 residues. Germline CDR1 reads SGHAT; CDR2 reads FQDESV (reference sequence). V shed 0 bases and J shed 5 bases, with 11 bases lying between them.

V and J are TRBV20-1 and TRBJ2-2, with TRBD1 matching 8 bases. The V gene end was trimmed by 0 bases and the J gene end by 1 base; junction bases not matched to a gene: 10. This CDR3 region has 18 residues. Looked up from germline, CDR1 is DFQATT and CDR2 is SNEGSKA (reference sequence). The CDR3: CSARDLDGGTGNTGELFF. As DNA, the CDR3 is TGCAGTGCTAGAGATCTGGACGGAGGGACAGGGAACACCGGGGAGCTGTTTTTT.

This clonotype was seen a single time. The CDR3 protein is CASSYSSLAGETQYF. CDR3 sequence (DNA): TGTGCCAGCAGTTACTCGAGCTTGGCTGGGGAGACCCAGTACTTC. The V gene is TRBV6-6, the J gene TRBJ2-5; D is uncertain. This CDR3 contains 15 residues. Looked up from germline, CDR1 is MNHNY and CDR2 is SVGAGI (reference sequence). The V and J ends lost 0 bases and 5 bases respectively, with 13 bases between them.

The V and J genes are TRBV28 and TRBJ1-2; D unclear. Trimming took off 7 bases at V and 4 bases at J, with 16 bases between the two ends. The germline gives CDR1 MDHEN, CDR2 SYDVKM. CDR3 length equals 14 residues. CDR3 nucleotides: TGTGCCAGCACCTTGTCCACGGACGGCTATGGCTACACCTTC. Translating gives CASTLSTDGYGYTF.

The genes are TRBV29-1 and TRBJ2-4; D remains unclear. Germline values: CDR1 SQVTM, CDR2 ANQGSEA. The CDR3 sequence is 14 residues long. Deletions cut 3 bases from V and 6 bases from J, with 15 bases between. CDR3 sequence reads: CSVENIGQTNIQYF. The DNA for the CDR3 is TGCAGCGTTGAGAACATAGGCCAGACAAACATTCAGTACTTC.

The chain recombines TRBV18 with TRBJ2-7; D not resolved. The CDR3 length is 11 residues. V lost 6 bases, J lost 9 bases, and 12 bases lay in between. Germline V gene lookup returns CDR1 KGHSH and CDR2 LQKENI. CDR3 residues: CASSPELVQYF. The CDR3 DNA sequence: TGTGCCAGCTCCCCGGAGCTGGTGCAGTACTTC. The full variable domain, rest sourced from reference TRBV18 and TRBJ2-7, is NAGVMQNPRHLVRRRGQEARLRCSPMKGHSHVYWYRQLPEEGLKFMVYLQKENIIDESGMPKERFSAEFPKEGPSILRIQQVVRGDSAAYFCASSPELVQYFGPGTRLTVT.

This clonotype has only a few counts. This chain connects TRBV9 to TRBJ2-7; 7 positions match TRBD1. V shed 3 bases and J 0 bases; nucleotides not matched to a gene: 9. The germline V gene has CDR1 SGDLS and CDR2 YYNGEE. The CDR3 spans 16 residues. The CDR3 region has the DNA TGTGCCAGCAGCGGCAGAGCCGGGGACAGCTCCTACGAGCAGTACTTC. Amino acids: CASSGRAGDSSYEQYF.

The rearrangement joins TRBV7-2 to TRBJ2-1; 7 bases line up with TRBD2. CDR3 size: 15 residues. V shed 3 bases and J 3 bases; nucleotides not matched to a gene: 5. CDR1 SGHTA and CDR2 FQGNSA come from the germline V gene. This CDR3 is CASSFLTSVYNEQFF. In DNA, the CDR3 is TGTGCCAGCAGCTTCCTTACTAGCGTCTACAATGAGCAGTTCTTC.

This clonotype came up a few times. The chain uses TRBV30 and TRBJ2-7; D is uncertain. CDR3 length: 11 amino acids. Germline V gene lookup returns CDR1 GTSNPN and CDR2 SVGIG (reference sequence). The V end lost 0 bases, the J end lost 8 bases, and 8 bases lay between the germline ends. The CDR3 region is CAWSVARKQYF. The CDR3 coding sequence is TGTGCCTGGAGTGTAGCACGCAAGCAGTACTTC.

This sequence joins TRBV7-2 and TRBJ2-7; 7 bases match TRBD2. The V gene's germline CDR1 is SGHTA and CDR2 FQGNSA. The CDR3 loop spans 17 amino acids. Trimming removed 3 bases from V and 1 base from J; junction bases left unmatched: 12. In DNA, the CDR3 is TGTGCCAGCAGCTTTGAGGTCGGGGGGTCTCAATCCTACGAGCAGTACTTC. Amino acid sequence: CASSFEVGGSQSYEQYF.